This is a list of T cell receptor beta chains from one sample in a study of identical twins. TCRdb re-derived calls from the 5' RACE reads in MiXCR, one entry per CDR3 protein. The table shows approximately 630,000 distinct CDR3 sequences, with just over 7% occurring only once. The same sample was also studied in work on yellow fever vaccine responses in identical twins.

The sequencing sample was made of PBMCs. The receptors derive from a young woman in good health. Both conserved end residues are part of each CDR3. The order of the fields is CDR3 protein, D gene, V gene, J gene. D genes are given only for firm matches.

CSAKGARGTEAFF	TRBD1	TRBV20-1	TRBJ1-1
CSARATGGMNTEAFF	TRBD1	TRBV20-1	TRBJ1-1
CASSSTSGRTGELFF	TRBD2	TRBV7-2	TRBJ2-2
CASNPGQTYNSPLHF	TRBD1	TRBV7-8	TRBJ1-6
CASRKGGTRRTQYF	-	TRBV12-3/TRBV12-4	TRBJ2-5
CASASTGAGNTIYF	-	TRBV6-1	TRBJ1-3
CASSPILAVPPREQFF	TRBD2	TRBV14	TRBJ2-1
CAISPSGNTIYF	-	TRBV10-3	TRBJ1-3
CASSPGLGTKETQYF	TRBD2	TRBV28	TRBJ2-5
CASSPGRANEQFF	-	TRBV27	TRBJ2-1
CSVEASGDSYNEQFF	TRBD2	TRBV29-1	TRBJ2-1
CAGRTAIPYGYTF	-	TRBV2	TRBJ1-2
CASSLGGSWSGQFF	-	TRBV11-2	TRBJ2-1
CASRLKGGETQYF	-	TRBV6-5	TRBJ2-5
CASSLGASGAHYNEQFF	-	TRBV5-1	TRBJ2-1
CSVEIREGETQYF	-	TRBV29-1	TRBJ2-5
CASSQRFGQPQHF	-	TRBV7-2	TRBJ1-5
CASSSGGAGGYEQYF	TRBD2	TRBV6-1	TRBJ2-7
CATRGAVGLAGRVLEQYF	TRBD2	TRBV24-1	TRBJ2-7
CSDADTQYF	-	TRBV20-1	TRBJ2-3
CATSGRLNTEAFF	-	TRBV15	TRBJ1-1
CASSLGKFSGSTDTQYF	-	TRBV7-9	TRBJ2-3
CSARGSVGDEQFF	-	TRBV20-1	TRBJ2-1